A single TCR beta chain is shown here with its context. It has no known antigen specificity. No base qualities exist here, and no much larger clone lies one base off it. Collaborating institutions collected whole blood in K2EDTA tubes following their own protocols. For TCRbeta analysis, collaborators shipped samples in one of three forms: frozen whole blood, isolated PBMCs, or DNA extracted from either of those sample types. Including the terminal cysteine and phenylalanine, the CDR3 comprises 14 residues. Solely the CDR3 DNA is kept, with 42 bases framed from the first base. As encoded in the germline V gene (reference sequence), CDR1 is MNHEY while CDR2 is SMNVEV. V loses 6 bases at its end and J loses 7 bases; junction bases beyond the gene matches: 10. The immunoSEQ Assay, a bias-controlled multiplex PCR, was used to amplify TCRbeta CDR3 regions from genomic DNA. The source study handled its data this way. Nucleated cell counts per sample were estimated from amplification of reference gene primers within the assay. To quantify the absolute abundance of each unique TCRbeta CDR3 rearrangement, sequence reads were collapsed and filtered. For each sample, productive Simpson clonality was calculated as the square root of Simpson's diversity index across productive rearrangements. TCRdb took this table from immuneACCESS and kept in-frame rearrangements with V and J called. Such tables lack part of the clones; where checked against another copy, unresolved V genes explain under half of the gap, and the rest is unexplained. V, J and clone size were drawn from that table, and D and trimming were deduced from the DNA. Here the sample has around 300,000 clones; roughly 85% occur a single time. Around 3% of the sample is taken by the ten largest.

The data are from a study of blood T cell repertoires in COVID-19 (dated by TCRdb to about 2020). About the full investigation: Collaborator samples came from the United States, Italy and Spain and covered acute and convalescent phases of COVID-19. The material from the prospective study consisted of cDNA or gDNA derived from T cells, B-cell-depleted T cells, or PBMCs. Deeply sampled blood TCRbeta repertoires from subjects exposed to, actively infected with, or recovered from COVID-19 were included in the dataset. The repertoires were made available in a free public database intended to serve as a resource for research on the immune response to SARS-CoV-2. Samples were obtained from the ongoing ImmuneRACE study (first 160 participants) and from 1,000 to 1,500 subjects provided by 6 global collaborators. Sample metadata almost always included a de-identified subject ID, COVID-19 status, age in years and sex. HLA class I and class II types, where available, came from metadata supplied by the sample provider rather than from assay-based typing. On the study overall, not on this receptor specifically: The amount of clinical and demographic metadata varied by source and participant and was provided uncurated.

Sequencing was performed on peripheral blood. In this chain, TRBV27 is recombined with TRBJ1-2, and 8 junction bases match TRBD1. This clonotype was sampled from a woman in her twenties or thirties with active or convalescent COVID-19. The CDR3 sequence is CASSLTDRGGGYTF. The DNA sequence is given as TGTGCCAGCAGCCTGACCGACAGGGGAGGTGGCTACACCTTC.